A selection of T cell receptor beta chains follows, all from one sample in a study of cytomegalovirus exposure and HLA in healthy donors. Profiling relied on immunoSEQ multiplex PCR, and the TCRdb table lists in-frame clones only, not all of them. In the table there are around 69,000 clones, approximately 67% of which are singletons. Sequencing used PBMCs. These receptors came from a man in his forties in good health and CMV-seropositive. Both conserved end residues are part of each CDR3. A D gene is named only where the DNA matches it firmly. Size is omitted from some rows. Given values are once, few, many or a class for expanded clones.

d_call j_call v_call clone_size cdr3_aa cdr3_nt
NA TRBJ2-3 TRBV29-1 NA CSVQPAGDTQYF TGCAGCGTACAACCCGCGGGAGATACGCAGTATTTT
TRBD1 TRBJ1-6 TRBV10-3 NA CAIRDPGTGDYNSPLHF TGTGCCATCAGGGACCCCGGGACAGGGGACTATAATTCACCCCTCCACTTT
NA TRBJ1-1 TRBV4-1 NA CASSQGPGVSTEAFF TGCGCCAGCAGCCAAGGGCCAGGGGTTTCCACTGAAGCTTTCTTT
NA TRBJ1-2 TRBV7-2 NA CASSLDVLARPTYGYTF TGTGCCAGCAGCTTAGACGTCTTGGCCAGGCCCACCTATGGCTACACCTTC
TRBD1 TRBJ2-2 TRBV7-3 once CASSPPGQAPGELFF TGTGCCAGCAGCCCACCCGGACAGGCCCCCGGGGAGCTGTTTTTT
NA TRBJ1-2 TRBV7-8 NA CASSLITNPNYGYTF TGTGCCAGCAGCTTGATTACAAATCCTAACTATGGCTACACCTTC
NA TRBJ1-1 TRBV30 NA CASHTYTEAFF TGTGCCTCCCACACCTACACTGAAGCTTTCTTT
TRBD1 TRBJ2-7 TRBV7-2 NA CASSLVGMRGQGRGQYF TGTGCCAGCAGCTTAGTAGGGATGAGGGGACAGGGACGAGGGCAGTACTTC
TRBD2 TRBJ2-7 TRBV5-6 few CASSLVPSGGFGNEQYF TGTGCCAGCAGCTTGGTTCCTAGCGGGGGGTTTGGGAACGAGCAGTACTTC
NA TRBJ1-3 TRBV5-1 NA CASSLAPGTQNTIYF TGCGCCAGCAGCTTGGCCCCCGGGACACAAAACACCATATATTTT
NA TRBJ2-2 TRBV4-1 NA CASSQGSTSGELFF TGCGCCAGCAGCCAGGGATCGACTAGCGGGGAGCTGTTTTTT
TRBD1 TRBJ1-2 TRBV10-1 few CASSPGTGAVSGYTF TGCGCCAGCAGTCCCGGGACAGGGGCGGTTAGTGGCTACACCTTC
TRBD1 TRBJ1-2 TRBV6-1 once CASSEAITPGQGIGGYTF TGTGCCAGCAGTGAAGCAATTACTCCGGGACAGGGGATCGGTGGCTACACCTTC
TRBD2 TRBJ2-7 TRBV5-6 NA CASSLGITSGEQYF TGTGCCAGCAGCCTGGGTATTACTAGCGGCGAGCAGTACTTC
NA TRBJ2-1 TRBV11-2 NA CASSSIPNSYNEQFF TGTGCCAGCAGCTCTATACCCAACTCCTACAATGAGCAGTTCTTC
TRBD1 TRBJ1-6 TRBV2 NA CASSSRTGMSPLHF TGTGCCAGCAGTTCCCGGACAGGGATGTCACCCCTCCACTTT
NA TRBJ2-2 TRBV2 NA CASQKNLASTGELFF TGTGCCAGCCAAAAGAACTTAGCTAGTACCGGGGAGCTGTTTTTT
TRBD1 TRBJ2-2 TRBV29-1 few CSVGQGAIGELFF TGCAGCGTTGGACAGGGGGCAATCGGGGAGCTGTTTTTT
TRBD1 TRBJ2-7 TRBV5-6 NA CASSLGQGYDEQYF TGTGCCAGCAGCTTGGGACAGGGGTACGACGAGCAGTACTTC
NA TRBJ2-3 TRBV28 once CASSPTSGDTDTQYF TGTGCCAGCAGTCCGACTAGTGGGGACACAGATACGCAGTATTTT
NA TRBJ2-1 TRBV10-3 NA CAISALNEQFF TGTGCCATCAGTGCGTTGAATGAGCAGTTCTTC
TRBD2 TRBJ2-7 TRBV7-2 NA CASSWTSGGVYEQYF TGTGCCAGCAGCTGGACTAGCGGGGGCGTATACGAGCAGTACTTC
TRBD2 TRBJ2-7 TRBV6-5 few CASSPGLAWDEQYF TGTGCCAGCTCCCCGGGACTAGCATGGGACGAGCAGTACTTC
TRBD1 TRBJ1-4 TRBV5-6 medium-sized CASSLGQASTNEKLFF TGTGCCAGCAGCCTGGGACAGGCGTCAACTAATGAAAAACTGTTTTTT
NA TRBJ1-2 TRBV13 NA CASSLARGDYGYTF TGTGCCAGCAGCTTAGCCAGGGGCGACTATGGCTACACCTTC
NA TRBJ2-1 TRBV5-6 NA CASSFDQAANEQFF TGTGCCAGCAGCTTCGACCAGGCCGCCAATGAGCAGTTCTTC
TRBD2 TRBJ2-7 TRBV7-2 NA CASSRRTSGGYEQYF TGTGCCAGCAGCCGAAGGACTAGCGGGGGATACGAGCAGTACTTC
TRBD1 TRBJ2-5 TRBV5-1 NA CASSSDRGSQTQYF TGCGCCAGCAGCTCGGACAGGGGGAGTCAGACCCAGTACTTC
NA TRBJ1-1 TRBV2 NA CASRRSVLQFEAFF TGTGCCAGCAGGCGGTCCGTCCTGCAGTTTGAAGCTTTCTTT
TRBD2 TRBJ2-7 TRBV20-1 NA CSGGGPYEQYF TGCAGTGGGGGGGGACCCTACGAGCAGTACTTC
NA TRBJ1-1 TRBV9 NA CASSAQGNTEAFF TGTGCCAGCAGCGCCCAGGGGAACACTGAAGCTTTCTTT
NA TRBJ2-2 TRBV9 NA CASSVGDLYTGELFF TGTGCCAGCAGCGTAGGGGACTTATACACCGGGGAGCTGTTTTTT
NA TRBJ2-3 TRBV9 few CASSVGAGASSTDTQYF TGTGCCAGCAGCGTAGGGGCAGGGGCTTCTAGCACAGATACGCAGTATTTT
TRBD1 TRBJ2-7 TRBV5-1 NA CASSLGTGLYEQYF TGCGCCAGCAGCTTGGGGACAGGTCTCTACGAGCAGTACTTC
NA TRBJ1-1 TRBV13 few CASSLGLHRGAFF TGTGCCAGCAGCTTAGGCCTTCACCGGGGGGCTTTCTTT
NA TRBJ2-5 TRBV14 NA CASSPLVRAETQYF TGTGCCAGCAGCCCGTTAGTGAGGGCGGAGACCCAGTACTTC
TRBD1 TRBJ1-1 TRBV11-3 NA CASSLGGTGDTEAFF TGTGCCAGCAGCTTAGGAGGGACAGGGGACACTGAAGCTTTCTTT
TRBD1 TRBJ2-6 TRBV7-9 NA CASSFGQGQRSGANVLTF TGTGCCAGCAGCTTCGGACAGGGCCAACGCTCTGGGGCCAACGTCCTGACTTTC
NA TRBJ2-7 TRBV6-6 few CASSPGPNSGEQYF TGTGCCAGCAGTCCCGGCCCCAACTCGGGGGAGCAGTACTTC
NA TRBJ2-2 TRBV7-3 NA CASSLSPLPLGGNTGELFF TGTGCCAGCAGCTTATCACCCCTACCTCTAGGAGGGAACACCGGGGAGCTGTTTTTT
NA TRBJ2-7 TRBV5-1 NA CASSPRPGSYEQYF TGCGCCAGCAGCCCCCGGCCAGGATCCTACGAGCAGTACTTC
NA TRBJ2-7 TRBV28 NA CASTGNLYEQYF TGTGCCAGCACAGGGAATCTCTACGAGCAGTACTTC
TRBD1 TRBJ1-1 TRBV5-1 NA CASSWTGWAEAFF TGCGCCAGCAGCTGGACAGGGTGGGCTGAAGCTTTCTTT
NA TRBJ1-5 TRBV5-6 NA CASSFYAYNQPQHF TGTGCCAGCAGCTTTTACGCCTACAATCAGCCCCAGCATTTT
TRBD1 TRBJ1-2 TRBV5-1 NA CASSSTGDNYGYTF TGCGCCAGCAGCTCAACAGGGGATAACTATGGCTACACCTTC
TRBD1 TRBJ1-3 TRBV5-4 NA CATRRGQGSGNTIYF TGTGCCACACGCCGGGGACAGGGTTCCGGAAACACCATATATTTT
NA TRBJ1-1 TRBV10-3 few CAISEPGYTEAFF TGTGCCATCAGTGAGCCGGGGTACACTGAAGCTTTCTTT
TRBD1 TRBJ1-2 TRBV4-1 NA CASSQERDRAYGYTF TGCGCCAGCAGCCAAGAAAGGGACAGGGCCTATGGCTACACCTTC
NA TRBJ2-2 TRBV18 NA CASSSAEKNTGELFF TGTGCCAGCTCCTCAGCGGAAAAGAACACCGGGGAGCTGTTTTTT
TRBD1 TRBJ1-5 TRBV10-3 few CAISGEGTGEPQHF TGTGCCATCAGCGGAGAAGGGACAGGGGAGCCCCAGCATTTT
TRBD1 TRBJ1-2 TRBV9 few CASSVRDRGWYGYTF TGTGCCAGCAGCGTCCGGGACAGGGGTTGGTATGGCTACACCTTC
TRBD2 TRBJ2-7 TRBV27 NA CASSPRLAGYEQYF TGTGCCAGCAGTCCAAGACTAGCGGGCTACGAGCAGTACTTC
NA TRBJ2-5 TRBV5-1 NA CASRLGGVETQYF TGCGCCAGCCGCTTGGGCGGGGTAGAGACCCAGTACTTC
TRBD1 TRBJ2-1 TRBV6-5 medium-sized CASSYSYRGHVQFF TGTGCCAGCAGTTATTCTTACAGGGGCCACGTCCAGTTCTTC